The 29 T cell receptor beta chains below were found in one sample sequenced in a study of T cell responses to AZD1222 COVID-19 vaccine. Some clones are missing from TCRdb's copy, which holds only in-frame ones; the method was immunoSEQ multiplex PCR. This sample has about 120,000 clones, with 80% to 90% found just once. This material consisted of peripheral blood, taken on day 0 of AZD1222 vaccination. These receptor sequences come from an adult in good health.

The rearrangement links TRBV6-1 to TRBJ1-3, with D unclear. V was trimmed by 3 bases and J by 4 bases, leaving 16 bases between them. CDR1 MNHNS and CDR2 SASEGT come from the germline V gene. The length of the CDR3 is 16 residues. The CDR3, as DNA: TGTGCCAGCAGTGACGCCGGTCGGTCAGGAGGAAACACCATATATTTT. As protein: CASSDAGRSGGNTIYF.

The chain joins TRBV6-2 or TRBV6-3 to TRBJ2-2; 7 nucleotides line up with TRBD1. V trimming: 3 bases; J trimming: 1 base; junction bases outside the gene matches: 5. CDR3 length: 16 amino acids. The germline CDR1 and CDR2 sequences are MNHEY and SVGEGT. CDR3 sequence (DNA): TGTGCCAGCAGTTATACGAGGGGGCGGAACACCGGGGAGCTGTTTTTT. Translating it yields CASSYTRGRNTGELFF.

This clone came up once. The chain links TRBV19 to TRBJ2-3, with a weak D call TRBD2 (5 bases). The CDR3 has 15 residues. With 3 bases removed from V and 1 base from J, the gap between germline ends came to 11 bases. Germline V CDR1 and CDR2: LNHDA, SQIVND (reference sequence). The CDR3 region is CASSIPGEGTDTQYF. CDR3 nucleotides: TGTGCCAGTAGTATCCCCGGGGAAGGCACAGATACGCAGTATTTT.

This clone came up many times. This CDR3 is CASSPPTDRVSTDTQYF. CDR3 DNA sequence: TGTGCCAGCAGCCCCCCAACTGACAGAGTATCCACAGATACGCAGTATTTT. The chain has TRBV3-1 (or the pseudogene TRBV3-2) and TRBJ2-3, with D maybe TRBD1 (5 bases). V lost 4 bases and J 2 bases, leaving 19 bases between the germline ends. From germline, CDR1 is LGHDT and CDR2 YNNKEL (reference sequence). This CDR3 has 17 residues.

J is TRBJ1-2 and V is TRBV5-1; D may be TRBD1 (6 bases). Between the trimmed V and J ends, which lost 5 bases and 0 bases, there was a span of 14 bases. Per germline, CDR1 SGHRS and CDR2 YFSETQ. The CDR3 covers 15 residues. The CDR3 loop is CASRIGTTPNYGYTF. DNA for the CDR3: TGCGCCAGCAGAATAGGGACAACTCCTAACTATGGCTACACCTTC.

The genes are TRBV14 and TRBJ2-7, with TRBD1 identical over 7 bases. The germline V gene encodes CDR1 SGHDN and CDR2 FVKESK. V was clipped by 1 base and J by 5 bases; unmatched bases: 11. The CDR3 contains 16 residues. The CDR3 coding sequence is TGTGCCAGCAGCCAAGCCGCGGGCAGGGGGAGCGACGAGCAGTACTTC. Translation: CASSQAAGRGSDEQYF.

The chain links TRBV14 to TRBJ1-1; D is undetermined. V lost 4 bases and J lost 0, with 9 bases in between. Per germline, CDR1 SGHDN and CDR2 FVKESK. The CDR3 covers 14 residues. CDR3 sequence reads: CASSLLGMNTEAFF. CDR3 DNA sequence: TGTGCCAGCAGCCTTCTCGGCATGAACACTGAAGCTTTCTTT.

This clone was found once. The chain uses TRBV18 and TRBJ2-5; no firm D call. Germline CDR1 reads KGHSH; CDR2 reads LQKENI. This CDR3 region has 12 residues. Trimming stripped 1 base from V and 5 bases from J, with 5 bases between. CDR3 amino acids: CASSPQSETQYF. The CDR3 nucleotides are TGTGCCAGCTCACCACAATCGGAGACCCAGTACTTC.

This chain links TRBV7-9 with TRBJ2-3; D unresolved. This CDR3 comprises 14 residues. V gave up 2 bases and J gave up 0 bases, with 6 bases separating them. The germline V gene encodes CDR1 SEHNR and CDR2 FQNEAQ (reference sequence). CDR3 bases: TGTGCCAGCAGCTTAAGTGATAGCACAGATACGCAGTATTTT. Translated, it gives CASSLSDSTDTQYF.

The chain combines TRBV28 with TRBJ1-3; TRBD1 might be the D (5 bases). The V end was cut by 6 bases, the J end by 0 bases, with 18 bases between. This CDR3 region has 17 residues. The germline CDR1 and CDR2 sequences are MDHEN and SYDVKM. The CDR3 bases are TGTGCCAGCAGCCGGCTACAGCAGACAGCCTCTGGAAACACCATATATTTT. The encoded protein is CASSRLQQTASGNTIYF.

CDR3 coding DNA: TGTGCCAGTACTAGTCGTCGGAGGGGGGACACAGATACGCAGTATTTT. Encoded protein: CASTSRRRGDTDTQYF. This chain connects TRBV19 to TRBJ2-3; either TRBD1 or TRBD2 may fit D (6 bases each). Germline CDR1 is LNHDA and CDR2 is SQIVND (reference sequence). Trimming took off 7 bases at V and 2 bases at J, with 19 bases between the two ends. CDR3 size: 16 residues.

This clone was recorded a few times. This chain links TRBV5-5 with TRBJ1-5; D unresolved. The CDR3 has 15 residues. CDR1 is SGHKS, CDR2 YYEKEE, per germline (reference sequence). The V end lost 4 bases, the J end lost 0 bases, and 11 bases lay between the germline ends. Here the CDR3 DNA reads TGTGCCAGCAGCCCTACGGGCCCTAGCAATCAGCCCCAGCATTTT. Protein sequence: CASSPTGPSNQPQHF.

This rearrangement joins TRBV15 to TRBJ2-1, with D perhaps given as TRBD1 or TRBD2 (6 bases each). CDR3 length: 15 amino acids. The germline V and J ends were trimmed by 3 bases and 9 bases, with 18 bases remaining between them. Germline V lookup: CDR1 LNHNV, CDR2 YYDKDF (reference sequence). CDR3 in DNA: TGTGCCACCAGCAGCCCGGCAAGGGGGAGGAGTGAGCAGTTCTTC. Amino acid sequence: CATSSPARGRSEQFF.

The V and J genes are TRBV4-2 and TRBJ2-7; 7 bases fit TRBD1. The J segment lost 5 bases and the V segment lost 1 base, leaving 5 bases of the junction unmatched. The CDR3 consists of 14 residues. The germline gives CDR1 LGHNA, CDR2 YNFKEQ. The CDR3 loop is CASSQGRGHDEQYF. DNA for the CDR3: TGTGCCAGCAGCCAAGGAAGGGGGCACGACGAGCAGTACTTC.

CDR3 coding DNA: TGTGCCAGCAGCTTAACCCCGATCCTCTCTGGAAACACCATATATTTT. Its protein is CASSLTPILSGNTIYF. The genes are TRBV7-6 and TRBJ1-3, with unresolved D. CDR3 length: 16 amino acids. The V and J ends lost 2 bases and 0 bases respectively, with 11 bases between them. Germline V lookup: CDR1 SGHVS, CDR2 FNYEAQ. The full variable domain, in which reference TRBV7-6 and TRBJ1-3 provide the parts outside the CDR3, is GAGVSQSPRYKVTKRGQDVALRCDPISGHVSLYWYRQALGQGPEFLTYFNYEAQQDKSGLPNDRFSAERPEGSISTLTIQRTEQRDSAMYRCASSLTPILSGNTIYFGEGSWLTVV.

This clone was found once. In DNA form, the CDR3 reads TGCGCCAGCAGCTTTGGCGGGGGGGCGGGAGCCGCCGATGAGCAGTTCTTC. Its translation is CASSFGGGAGAADEQFF. V usage is TRBV5-1 and J usage is TRBJ2-1; 9 bases map to TRBD2. CDR3 length: 17 residues. CDR1 is SGHRS and CDR2 is YFSETQ in the germline V gene. V lost 2 bases and J lost 8; bases outside the gene matches: 14.

The rearrangement links TRBV18 to TRBJ1-5, with TRBD1 matching over 7 bases. Trimming took 3 bases from V and 3 from J; bases not matched to a gene: 5. The CDR3 is 15 amino acids. Germline V gene lookup returns CDR1 KGHSH and CDR2 LQKENI. CDR3 loop: CASSPFGTDNQPQHF. DNA of the CDR3: TGTGCCAGCTCACCCTTCGGGACAGACAATCAGCCCCAGCATTTT. Combining the CDR3 with reference TRBV18 and TRBJ1-5 gives the whole variable domain NAGVMQNPRHLVRRRGQEARLRCSPMKGHSHVYWYRQLPEEGLKFMVYLQKENIIDESGMPKERFSAEFPKEGPSILRIQQVVRGDSAAYFCASSPFGTDNQPQHFGDGTRLSIL.

The chain couples TRBV3-1 (or the pseudogene TRBV3-2) to TRBJ2-7; D is perhaps TRBD2 (5 bases). Trimming took off 1 base at V and 3 bases at J, with 10 bases between the two ends. Germline values: CDR1 LGHDT, CDR2 YNNKEL (reference sequence). The CDR3 totals 14 residues. The CDR3, as DNA: TGTGCCAGCAGCCAAGGGACTTTTAGCTACGAGCAGTACTTC. Translated, it gives CASSQGTFSYEQYF.

This clone came up a few times. The V call is TRBV6-2 or TRBV6-3, the J call TRBJ1-1, with 9 bases identical to TRBD1. The CDR3 covers 13 residues. Germline CDR1 is MNHEY and CDR2 is SVGEGT. The V and J ends lost 4 bases and 5 bases, in that order; junction bases with no gene match: 2. The CDR3 sequence is CASSWTGVTEAFF. The CDR3 coding sequence is TGTGCCAGCAGTTGGACAGGGGTGACTGAAGCTTTCTTT.

The chain is built from TRBV16 and TRBJ1-3; the D is unclear. V was clipped by 1 base and J by 0 bases, with 7 bases between them. The germline V gene encodes CDR1 KGHSY and CDR2 FQNENV. The CDR3 spans 15 residues. The CDR3 spells CASSQWRDSGNTIYF. CDR3 nucleotides: TGTGCCAGCAGCCAATGGAGGGACTCTGGAAACACCATATATTTT.

The gene calls are TRBV5-5 and TRBJ1-2; 7 bases line up with TRBD1. The trim removed 4 bases at V and 2 bases at J, leaving 11 bases unmatched. The CDR3 consists of 16 residues. Germline V gene sequence: CDR1 SGHKS, CDR2 YYEKEE (reference sequence). The CDR3 coding sequence is TGTGCCAGCAGCCCCGACGCGGACAGGTGGAACTATGGCTACACCTTC. Its protein product is CASSPDADRWNYGYTF.

V gene TRBV19 combines with J gene TRBJ2-5; TRBD1 aligns across 7 bases. The CDR3 spans 16 residues. V lost 3 bases and J lost 5; bases outside the gene matches: 12. Germline V gives CDR1 LNHDA, CDR2 SQIVND (reference sequence). The CDR3 DNA sequence: TGTGCCAGTAGTATGTGGGGACAGCACCCTCGGGAGACCCAGTACTTC. Its translation is CASSMWGQHPRETQYF. Using reference TRBV19 and TRBJ2-5 for the parts outside the CDR3, the full variable domain is DGGITQSPKYLFRKEGQNVTLSCEQNLNHDAMYWYRQDPGQGLRLIYYSQIVNDFQKGDIAEGYSVSREKKESFPLTVTSAQKNPTAFYLCASSMWGQHPRETQYFGPGTRLLVL.

This sequence joins TRBV3-1 (or the pseudogene TRBV3-2) and TRBJ2-2; no clear D. Trimming cost V 0 bases and J 7 bases, with 9 bases left between them. CDR3 size: 14 residues. Germline V CDR1 and CDR2: LGHDT, YNNKEL (reference sequence). CDR3 coding DNA: TGTGCCAGCAGCCAAGATCGTCAGGTCGGGGAGCTGTTTTTT. Its translation: CASSQDRQVGELFF.

As regards this clone: Other DNA sequences in the same sample also yield this CDR3. This chain links TRBV9 with TRBJ1-5; D is unresolved. Trimming stripped 0 bases from V and 0 bases from J, with 4 bases between. The CDR3 spans 14 residues. Germline V gives CDR1 SGDLS, CDR2 YYNGEE. The CDR3 nucleotides read TGTGCCAGCAGCGTAGGGGTTAGCAATCAGCCCCAGCATTTT. Its translation: CASSVGVSNQPQHF.

The chain carries TRBV4-3 and TRBJ2-2; possible D gene TRBD2, 6 bases. Trimming left V 1 base short and J 6 bases short, with 15 bases between. Per germline, CDR1 LGHNA and CDR2 YSLEER. The CDR3 is made up of 16 amino acids. CDR3 DNA sequence: TGCGCCAGCAGCCAAGGCACGAGACGGAGGGCCGGGGAGCTGTTTTTT. Amino acid sequence: CASSQGTRRRAGELFF.

V usage is TRBV4-1 and J usage is TRBJ1-6, with D possibly matching TRBD1 (5 bases). In germline, CDR1 is MGHRA, CDR2 YSYEKL. The V and J ends lost 1 base and 10 bases respectively, with 20 bases between them. The CDR3 loop spans 17 amino acids. The CDR3: CASSQVMGGRTGSPLHF. The CDR3, as DNA: TGCGCCAGCAGCCAAGTCATGGGGGGACGGACGGGATCACCCCTCCACTTT.

The chain has TRBV4-3 and TRBJ1-2; the match to TRBD1 covers 8 bases. The germline gives CDR1 LGHNA, CDR2 YSLEER. The CDR3 has 18 residues. The ends lost 0 bases at V and 4 bases at J; junction bases unmatched: 13. The CDR3: CASSQDWGPGQEIYGYTF. In DNA form, the CDR3 reads TGCGCCAGCAGCCAAGATTGGGGACCGGGACAGGAGATCTATGGCTACACCTTC.

This clone occurred once. The rearrangement links TRBV14 to TRBJ2-2; the D is unclear. The CDR3 runs 13 residues. Germline V gene data show CDR1 as SGHDN and CDR2 as FVKESK. V was cut by 4 bases and J by 5 bases, with 8 bases left in between. The CDR3 DNA reads TGTGCCAGCAGCCTACGTTGGACCGGGGAGCTGTTTTTT. Its translation is CASSLRWTGELFF.

The table lists this clone with a few counts. This chain connects TRBV7-8 to TRBJ2-5, with D hard to call. The CDR3 is made up of 14 amino acids. V was pared by 3 bases and J by 8 bases, with 16 bases between. CDR1 and CDR2 from the germline V gene are SGHVS and FQNEAQ. CDR3 DNA: TGTGCCAGCAGCTTGATCTTTCCCGGGCGCACCCAGTACTTC. Its protein is CASSLIFPGRTQYF. Supplemented by reference TRBV7-8 and TRBJ2-5, the full variable domain reads GAGVSQSPRYKVAKRGQDVALRCDPISGHVSLFWYQQALGQGPEFLTYFQNEAQLDKSGLPSDRFFAERPEGSVSTLKIQRTQQEDSAVYLCASSLIFPGRTQYFGPGTRLLVL.